These T cell receptor beta chains were read from a single sample in a study of control samples from healthy donors and cancer patients. Sequencing was performed with immunoSEQ multiplex PCR; in TCRdb, only in-frame clones are kept and a portion is missing. The sample has around 92,000 clones, 82% seen once; the top ten hold approximately 2%. The sample comprised blood. These receptors all come from a man aged 60-69 years in good health. Each CDR3 is given with its conserved first and last residue. D genes are given only for firm matches. Some rows mark clone size as missing; the rest say once, few, many or name a class of expanded clone.

v_call	j_call	d_call	clone_size	cdr3_nt	cdr3_aa
TRBV2	TRBJ1-1	.	once	TGTGCCAGCAGGAGGGGGGGAGGAGGGAAAACTGAAGCTTTCTTT	CASRRGGGGKTEAFF
TRBV10-3	TRBJ2-5	TRBD1	.	TGTGCCATCAGTGAGTACGACAGGGGGAGAGAGACCCAGTACTTC	CAISEYDRGRETQYF
TRBV14	TRBJ2-2	.	once	TGTGCCAGCAGCCCCCTTGGGCGAGGGGGCACCGGGGAGCTGTTTTTT	CASSPLGRGGTGELFF
TRBV19	TRBJ2-3	.	.	TGTGCCAGTAGTACCGTCCCAGATACGCAGTATTTT	CASSTVPDTQYF
TRBV5-1	TRBJ2-7	.	.	TGCGCCAGCAGCTTGGCAACGGGACTCCAAGGCTACGAGCAGTACTTC	CASSLATGLQGYEQYF
TRBV13	TRBJ2-1	TRBD2	.	TGTGCCAGCAGCTTAGTAGGACTAGCGGGGGACGCTGAGCAGTTCTTC	CASSLVGLAGDAEQFF
TRBV6-6	TRBJ1-6	.	.	TGTGCCAGCACCCCCTTTGGGGGAGACACAAGATCCCCCCACTTT	CASTPFGGDTRSPHF
TRBV5-8	TRBJ2-1	.	once	TGTGCCAGCAGGGTTGGGTGGGTCCGGAGCTCCTACAATGAGCAGTTCTTC	CASRVGWVRSSYNEQFF
TRBV6-1	TRBJ2-7	.	.	TGTGCCAGCAGTGAAGCGGGTGGACAGGGAGGGCGCGAGCAGTACTTC	CASSEAGGQGGREQYF
TRBV13	TRBJ1-6	.	.	TGTGCCAGCAGTCTGGGAGGAGATAATTCACCCCTCCACTTT	CASSLGGDNSPLHF
TRBV7-2	TRBJ2-3	TRBD2	.	TGTGCCAGCAGCCAGGGACTACCCACAGATACGCAGTATTTT	CASSQGLPTDTQYF
TRBV5-8	TRBJ2-1	.	.	TGTGCCAGCAGCTTGGTGGGAGCGGTCTACAATGAGCAGTTCTTC	CASSLVGAVYNEQFF
TRBV19	TRBJ2-3	TRBD2	.	TGTGCCAGTAAGGTGCGGGGGGGAGTAGATACGCAGTATTTT	CASKVRGGVDTQYF
TRBV21-1	TRBJ2-3	.	.	TGTGCCAGCAGCAAAGTTTTGGGCAGGGCGGAAGATACGCAGTATTTT	CASSKVLGRAEDTQYF
TRBV3-1/TRBV3-2	TRBJ2-1	TRBD2	once	TGTGCCAGCAGCCGAGGCATTACCGGGACTAGGGATAATGAGCAGTTCTTC	CASSRGITGTRDNEQFF
TRBV2	TRBJ1-1	.	.	TGTGCCAGCAGCCCAGAAGTGAACACTGAAGCTTTCTTT	CASSPEVNTEAFF
TRBV7-2	TRBJ2-7	.	.	TGTGCCAGCAGCTTAGAGACAAGGAACGAGCAGTACTTC	CASSLETRNEQYF
TRBV3-1/TRBV3-2	TRBJ1-4	.	.	TGTGCCAGCAGCCAAGCCCCCGGACATGAAAAACTGTTTTTT	CASSQAPGHEKLFF
TRBV21-1	TRBJ1-4	.	.	TGTGCCAGCAGCAACCGGGACCTTAATGAAAAACTGTTTTTT	CASSNRDLNEKLFF
TRBV28	TRBJ2-7	TRBD1	.	TGTGCCAGCAATCCGGGACAGGGTCCATACGAGCAGTACTTC	CASNPGQGPYEQYF
TRBV19	TRBJ2-6	TRBD1	.	TGTGCCAGTAGTGCCGAGGACAGGGGGAGAGGGGCCAACGTCCTGACTTTC	CASSAEDRGRGANVLTF
TRBV7-9	TRBJ2-7	.	few	TGTGCCAGCAGCTTAGCCGCGACCGGCGAGCAGTACTTC	CASSLAATGEQYF
TRBV6-5	TRBJ2-7	.	few	TGTGCCAGCAGTCGCGGGACGTACTACGAGCAGTACTTC	CASSRGTYYEQYF
TRBV30	TRBJ1-5	.	.	TGTGCCTGGAACGAAGGGACCGATCAGCCCCAGCATTTT	CAWNEGTDQPQHF
TRBV7-3	TRBJ2-1	.	.	TGTGCCAGCAGCACGACTCCCGGCTCCTACAATGAGCAGTTCTTC	CASSTTPGSYNEQFF
TRBV3-1/TRBV3-2	TRBJ1-6	TRBD1	.	TGTGCCAGCAGCCAAGTGGCCAGGGGGAATTCACCCCTCCACTTT	CASSQVARGNSPLHF
TRBV30	TRBJ1-2	.	.	TGTGCCTGGAGTGTATCAAGGGCCAATGATGGCTACACCTTC	CAWSVSRANDGYTF
TRBV5-4	TRBJ1-1	TRBD1	few	TGTGCCAGCAAAGGACAGGGGGGCACTGAAGCTTTCTTT	CASKGQGGTEAFF
TRBV3-1/TRBV3-2	TRBJ2-1	TRBD1	.	TGTGCCAGCAGCAGTTTGGGACAGCCAAGCCAACACAATGAGCAGTTCTTC	CASSSLGQPSQHNEQFF
TRBV14	TRBJ1-3	.	.	TGTGCCAGCAGCCAAATCTTCGGGGGCTCTGGAAACACCATATATTTT	CASSQIFGGSGNTIYF
TRBV7-6	TRBJ2-6	.	.	TGTGCCAGCAGCTTAGCACCGATCTCTGGGGCCAACGTCCTGACTTTC	CASSLAPISGANVLTF
TRBV6-4	TRBJ1-2	TRBD1	.	TGTGCCAGCAGTGACTCCGGACAGGGGACCTATGGCTACACCTTC	CASSDSGQGTYGYTF
TRBV11-2	TRBJ2-1	TRBD2	.	TGTGCCAGCAGCTTAGTTGGGCTAGCGGGATCCGATGAGCAGTTCTTC	CASSLVGLAGSDEQFF
TRBV3-1/TRBV3-2	TRBJ1-2	.	.	TGTGCCAGCAGCCATGGACAGATCTACTATGGCTACACCTTC	CASSHGQIYYGYTF
TRBV4-2	TRBJ2-1	.	.	TGTGCCAGCAGCCAAGATTCGGCAGGGGGGGGTGAGCAGTTCTTC	CASSQDSAGGGEQFF
TRBV11-3	TRBJ2-7	.	.	TGTGCCAGCAGCTTAGAACAGACCTACGAGCAGTACTTC	CASSLEQTYEQYF
TRBV28	TRBJ1-5	.	few	TGTGCCAGCAGCCGGGGTGCTCAGCCCCAGCATTTT	CASSRGAQPQHF
TRBV25-1	TRBJ2-3	TRBD2	.	TGTGCCAGCAGTGCCATTAGCGGGAGCACAGATACGCAGTATTTT	CASSAISGSTDTQYF
TRBV11-2	TRBJ2-5	.	.	TGTGCCAGCAGCTTAGTGGGTCGGGGTCCCTCGCTAACCCAGTACTTC	CASSLVGRGPSLTQYF
TRBV5-1	TRBJ1-2	.	.	TGCGCCAGCAAACTACAGGGTACTAACTATGGCTACACCTTC	CASKLQGTNYGYTF
TRBV5-1	TRBJ2-7	.	.	TGCGCCAGCAGCCCATTCGACTCCTACGAGCAGTACTTC	CASSPFDSYEQYF
TRBV19	TRBJ2-7	.	.	TGTGCCAGTAGTATAGGGTCAGGGCCCTACGAGCAGTACTTC	CASSIGSGPYEQYF
TRBV5-1	TRBJ1-1	TRBD1	.	TGCGCCAGCAGCCCAATTGCAGGGGGCGGCACTGAAGCTTTCTTT	CASSPIAGGGTEAFF
TRBV7-6	TRBJ2-3	TRBD1	few	TGTGCCAGCAGCGCCCGATGGGGGACAGGTGTTTCCACAGATACGCAGTATTTT	CASSARWGTGVSTDTQYF
TRBV18	TRBJ1-1	.	.	TGTGCCAGCTCAACGGGACTGACGAACACTGAAGCTTTCTTT	CASSTGLTNTEAFF
TRBV30	TRBJ2-7	TRBD2	.	TGTGCCTGGAGTACCCGCCTAGCGGGAGGCGAGCAGTACTTC	CAWSTRLAGGEQYF